What follows is one T cell receptor beta chain and its context. The data are from a study of sequential checkpoint blockade in melanoma. As for treatment: randomized to nivolumab then ipilimumab (arm A) or the reverse (arm B). Clones were sequenced by immunoSEQ multiplex PCR, and TCRdb holds only the in-frame ones, with some missing. Among fewer than 20,000 clones listed, 80% to 90% were seen once. Trimming cost V 2 bases and J 0 bases, with 10 bases left between them. This CDR3 contains 16 residues. In germline, CDR1 is MDHEN, CDR2 SYDVKM. The sequences come from CD8+ T cells sorted from blood (inferred from file names), collected from a patient given nivolumab and ipilimumab in sequence. The receptor's source is a human donor with melanoma. The chain uses TRBV28 and TRBJ2-2; D is uncertain. The CDR3 DNA reads as TGTGCCAGCAGTTTAAACTCACTTACGAACACCGGGGAGCTGTTTTTT. Translated, it gives CASSLNSLTNTGELFF.